These T cell receptor beta chains were read from a single sample in a study of blood T cell repertoires in COVID-19. TCRdb keeps only in-frame clones here, not all; method: immunoSEQ multiplex PCR. The table has about 35,000 clones, 87% seen once. Sequencing used peripheral blood. These receptors were collected from an older man with active COVID-19. CDR3s include the opening cysteine and the closing phenylalanine or tryptophan. The order of the fields is V gene, CDR3 length, CDR3 protein.

TRBV2,14,CASRPTSGGYEQYF
TRBV29-1,12,CSLRTDTDTQYF
TRBV19,15,CASTSSGVRGDTQYF
TRBV7-2,14,CASSLGRSDNEQFF
TRBV2,11,CASSEWAEQYF
TRBV7-9,14,CASRQQGAGEEQYF
TRBV7-2,14,CASRGAPSSYEQYF
TRBV5-1,15,CASSTTGISGRGYTF
TRBV2,11,CASSLLETQYF
TRBV9,15,CASSVATGGLGELFF
TRBV5-5,15,CASTIGGSGANVLTF
TRBV12-3/TRBV12-4,12,CASSLTIFTAFF
TRBV7-2,14,CASSLAGVRDEQYF
TRBV27,19,CASSSYRTGGASGANVLTF
TRBV30,13,CAWSGGPIGEQYF
TRBV24-1,13,CATSETVVMGGYF
TRBV7-9,15,CASRGGSLISYEQYF
TRBV11-2,12,CASSSRGVEQYF
TRBV4-1,16,CASSQDSGGRGYGYTF
TRBV5-4,17,CASSSGAGTPNTGELFF
TRBV28,15,CASPLRAYYKETQYF
TRBV6-1,15,CASSRRVAGNYEQYF
TRBV6-5,12,CASKDRADTQYF
TRBV5-4,16,CASSPGGGAGIYGYTF
TRBV28,15,CASSWGQANTGELFF
TRBV28,14,CASLNDRGRHGYTF
TRBV27,16,CASSLSGQLGRETQYF
TRBV9,14,CASSANRGRGEQFF
TRBV6-5,13,CASRTTGTYEQYF
TRBV14,16,CASSQQRFRDTDTQYF
TRBV6-5,13,CASSYRLNSPLHF
TRBV27,16,CASSPWASGNTDTQYF
TRBV28,14,CASSFGQGRDGYTF
TRBV30,13,CAWSIGAGNTIYF
TRBV9,14,CASRSDRGGYEQYF
TRBV4-1,15,CASSQADRYNQPQHF
TRBV3-1/TRBV3-2,16,CASSNDRGPGDTEAFF
TRBV3-1/TRBV3-2,11,CASRNYGELFF
TRBV12-3/TRBV12-4,13,CASSLVETDTQYF
TRBV19,13,CASSIQGGYGYTF
TRBV24-1,16,CATSDSRQGANYGYTF
TRBV6-6,16,CASSYFGGANTGELFF
TRBV3-1/TRBV3-2,15,CASSTGQGFTGELFF
TRBV5-6,15,CASSLQVVGGETQYF
TRBV10-1,14,CASSEGGRAGELFF
TRBV11-2,16,CASSARLAQHSYEQYF
TRBV21-1,14,CASSKTEGTDTQYF
TRBV28,15,CASSFGQGVSYEQYF
TRBV30,14,CAWSKDRGYQPQHF
TRBV28,14,CASKGLAAGNEQFF